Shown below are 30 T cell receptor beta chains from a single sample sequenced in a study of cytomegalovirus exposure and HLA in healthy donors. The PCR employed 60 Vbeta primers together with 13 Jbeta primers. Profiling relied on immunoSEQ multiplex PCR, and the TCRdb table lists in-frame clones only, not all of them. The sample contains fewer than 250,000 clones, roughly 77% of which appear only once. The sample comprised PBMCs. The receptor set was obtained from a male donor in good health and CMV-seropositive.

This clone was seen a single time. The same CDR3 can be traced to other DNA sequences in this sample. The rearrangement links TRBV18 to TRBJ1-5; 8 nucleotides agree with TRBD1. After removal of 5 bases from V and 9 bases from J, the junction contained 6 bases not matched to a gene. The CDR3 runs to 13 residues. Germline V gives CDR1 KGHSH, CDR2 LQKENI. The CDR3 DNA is TGTGCCAGCTCATCAGACAGGGGCGGGCCCCAGCATTTT. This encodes CASSSDRGGPQHF.

The CDR3 is CASRHSALFRGREQYF. In DNA, the CDR3 is TGCGCCAGCAGGCATTCGGCTCTGTTTAGGGGGAGAGAGCAGTACTTC. The V gene is TRBV23-1, the J gene TRBJ2-7, with a tentative D call TRBD1 (6 bases). TRBV23-1 belongs to the ORF category, with a function that is uncertain. V lost 6 bases and J 7 bases, leaving 25 bases between the germline ends. The CDR3 runs to 16 residues.

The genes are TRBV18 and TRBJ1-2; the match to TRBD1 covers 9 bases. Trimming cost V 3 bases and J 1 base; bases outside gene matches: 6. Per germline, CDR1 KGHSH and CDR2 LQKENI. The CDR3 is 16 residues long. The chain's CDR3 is CASSPLQDRGNYGYTF. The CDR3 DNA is TGTGCCAGCTCACCGCTCCAGGACAGGGGTAACTATGGCTACACCTTC. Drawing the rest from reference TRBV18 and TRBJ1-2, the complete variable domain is NAGVMQNPRHLVRRRGQEARLRCSPMKGHSHVYWYRQLPEEGLKFMVYLQKENIIDESGMPKERFSAEFPKEGPSILRIQQVVRGDSAAYFCASSPLQDRGNYGYTFGSGTRLTVV.

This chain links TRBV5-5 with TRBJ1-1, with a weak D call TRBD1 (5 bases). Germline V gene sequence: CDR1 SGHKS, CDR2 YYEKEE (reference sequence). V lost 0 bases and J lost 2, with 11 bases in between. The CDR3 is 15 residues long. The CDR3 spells CASSLGGGLNTEAFF. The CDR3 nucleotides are TGTGCCAGCAGCTTGGGGGGGGGACTTAACACTGAAGCTTTCTTT.

CDR3 loop: CASSPLGGQNEQFF. The CDR3 DNA reads TGTGCCAGCTCACCACTAGGGGGCCAGAATGAGCAGTTCTTC. This sequence joins TRBV18 and TRBJ2-1; 7 bases agree with TRBD1. The trim removed 1 base at V and 7 bases at J, leaving 4 bases unmatched. Germline CDR1 KGHSH, CDR2 LQKENI. The CDR3 loop spans 14 amino acids.

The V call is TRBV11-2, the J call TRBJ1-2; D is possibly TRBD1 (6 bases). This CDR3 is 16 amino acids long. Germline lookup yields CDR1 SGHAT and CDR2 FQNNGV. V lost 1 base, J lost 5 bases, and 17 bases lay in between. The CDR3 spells CASSLAPQGTGYGYTF. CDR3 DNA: TGTGCCAGCAGCTTAGCTCCACAGGGTACGGGGTATGGCTACACCTTC.

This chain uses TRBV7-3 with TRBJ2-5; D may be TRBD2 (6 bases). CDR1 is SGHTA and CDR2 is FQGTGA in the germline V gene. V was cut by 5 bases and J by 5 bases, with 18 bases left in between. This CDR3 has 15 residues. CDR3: CASSRSAGYGETQYF. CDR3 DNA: TGTGCCAGCAGCCGGTCGGCGGGGTACGGCGAGACCCAGTACTTC.

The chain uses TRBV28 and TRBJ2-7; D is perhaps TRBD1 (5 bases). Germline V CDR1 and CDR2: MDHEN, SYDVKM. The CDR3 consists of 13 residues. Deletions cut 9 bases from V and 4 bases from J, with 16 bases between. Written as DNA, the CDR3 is TGTGCCAGGGGATTAACAGGAACTTACGAGCAGTACTTC. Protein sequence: CARGLTGTYEQYF.

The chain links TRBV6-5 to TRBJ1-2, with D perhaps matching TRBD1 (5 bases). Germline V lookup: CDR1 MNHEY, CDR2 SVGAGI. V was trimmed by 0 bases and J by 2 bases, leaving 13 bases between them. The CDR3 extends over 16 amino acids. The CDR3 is CASSYSQTAINYGYTF. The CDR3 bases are TGTGCCAGCAGTTACTCCCAGACAGCAATAAACTATGGCTACACCTTC.

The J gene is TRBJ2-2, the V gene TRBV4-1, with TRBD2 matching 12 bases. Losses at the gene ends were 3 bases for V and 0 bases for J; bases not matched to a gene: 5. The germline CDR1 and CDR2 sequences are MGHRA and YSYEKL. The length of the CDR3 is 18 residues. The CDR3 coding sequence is TGCGCCAGCAGCCAGCCCGGGACTAGCGGGTCGAACACCGGGGAGCTGTTTTTT. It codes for CASSQPGTSGSNTGELFF.

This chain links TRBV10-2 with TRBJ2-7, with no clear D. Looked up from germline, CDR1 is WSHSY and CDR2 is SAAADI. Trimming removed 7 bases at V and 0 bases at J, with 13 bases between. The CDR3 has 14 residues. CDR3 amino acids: CASIGTAYSYEQYF. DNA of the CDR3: TGCGCCAGCATAGGCACAGCTTACTCCTACGAGCAGTACTTC.

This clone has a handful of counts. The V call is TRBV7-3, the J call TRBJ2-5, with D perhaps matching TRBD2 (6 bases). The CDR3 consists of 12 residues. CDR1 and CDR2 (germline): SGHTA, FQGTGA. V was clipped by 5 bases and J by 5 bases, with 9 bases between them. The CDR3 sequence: CASSNSGETQYF. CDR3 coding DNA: TGTGCCAGCAGCAACAGCGGGGAGACCCAGTACTTC.

CDR3 sequence: CASIHRGREDTQYF. The CDR3 DNA reads TGTGCCAGCATCCATAGGGGGCGCGAAGATACGCAGTATTTT. The V and J genes are TRBV21-1 and TRBJ2-3; the table names TRBD1, a call not compared with the DNA. TRBV21-1 is annotated as a pseudogene. The CDR3 runs 14 residues.

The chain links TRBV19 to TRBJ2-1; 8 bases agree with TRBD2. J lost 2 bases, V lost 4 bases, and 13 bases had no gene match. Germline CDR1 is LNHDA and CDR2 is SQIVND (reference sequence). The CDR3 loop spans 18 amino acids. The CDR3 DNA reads TGTGCCAGTAGTAGAACCTCAGCGGGAGCGACCCCCTACAATGAGCAGTTCTTC. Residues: CASSRTSAGATPYNEQFF.

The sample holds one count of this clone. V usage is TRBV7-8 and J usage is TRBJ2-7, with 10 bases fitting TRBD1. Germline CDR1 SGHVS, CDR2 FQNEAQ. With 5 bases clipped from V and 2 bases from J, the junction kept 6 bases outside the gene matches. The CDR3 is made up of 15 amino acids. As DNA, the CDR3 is TGTGCCAGCAGCCAAATCGGGACAGGGGCCTACGAGCAGTACTTC. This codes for CASSQIGTGAYEQYF.

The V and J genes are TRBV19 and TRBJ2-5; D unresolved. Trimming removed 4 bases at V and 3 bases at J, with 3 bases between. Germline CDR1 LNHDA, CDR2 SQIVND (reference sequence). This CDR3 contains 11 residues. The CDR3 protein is CASSTKETQYF. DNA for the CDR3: TGTGCCAGTAGTACAAAAGAGACCCAGTACTTC.

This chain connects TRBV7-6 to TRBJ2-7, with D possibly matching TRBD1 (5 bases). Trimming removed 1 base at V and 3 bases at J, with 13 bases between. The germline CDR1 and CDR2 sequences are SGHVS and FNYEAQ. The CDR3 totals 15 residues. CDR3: CASSLEVEGVYEQYF. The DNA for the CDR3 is TGTGCCAGCAGCTTAGAGGTGGAAGGGGTCTACGAGCAGTACTTC.

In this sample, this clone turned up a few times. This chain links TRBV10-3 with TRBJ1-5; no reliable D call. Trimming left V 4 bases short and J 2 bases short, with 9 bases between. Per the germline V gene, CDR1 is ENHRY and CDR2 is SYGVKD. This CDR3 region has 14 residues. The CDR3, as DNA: TGTGCCATCAGTGGAGGGCGCGGCAATCAGCCCCAGCATTTT. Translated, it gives CAISGGRGNQPQHF.

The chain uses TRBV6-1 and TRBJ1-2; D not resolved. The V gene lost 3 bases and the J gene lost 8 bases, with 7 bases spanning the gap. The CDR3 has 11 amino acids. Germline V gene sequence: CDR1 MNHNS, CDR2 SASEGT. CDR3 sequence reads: CASSDNWGYTF. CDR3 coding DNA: TGTGCCAGCAGTGATAACTGGGGCTACACCTTC.

In nucleotides, the CDR3 is TGTGCCAGCAGCTCACCCTTCGGGGTCTACGAGCAGTACTTC. Translation gives CASSSPFGVYEQYF. The rearrangement links TRBV7-9 to TRBJ2-7, with a weak D call TRBD2 (5 bases). The CDR3 is 14 amino acids. V was pared by 4 bases and J by 3 bases, with 13 bases between. Looked up from germline, CDR1 is SEHNR and CDR2 is FQNEAQ (reference sequence).

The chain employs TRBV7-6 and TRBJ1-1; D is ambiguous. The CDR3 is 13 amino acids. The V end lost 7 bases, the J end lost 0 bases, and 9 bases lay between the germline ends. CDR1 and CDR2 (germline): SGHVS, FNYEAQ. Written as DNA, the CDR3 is TGTGCCAGCACTCTCGGGGTGAACACTGAAGCTTTCTTT. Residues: CASTLGVNTEAFF.

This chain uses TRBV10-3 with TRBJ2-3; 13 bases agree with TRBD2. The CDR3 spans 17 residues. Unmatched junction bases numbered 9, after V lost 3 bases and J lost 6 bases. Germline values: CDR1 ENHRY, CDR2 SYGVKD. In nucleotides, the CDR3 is TGTGCCATCAGTGATCGACTAGCGGGGGGTAGAGGGGATACGCAGTATTTT. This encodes CAISDRLAGGRGDTQYF.

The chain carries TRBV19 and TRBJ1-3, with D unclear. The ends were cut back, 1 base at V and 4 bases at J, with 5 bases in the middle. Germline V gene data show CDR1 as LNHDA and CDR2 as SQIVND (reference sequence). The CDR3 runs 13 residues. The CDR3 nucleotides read TGTGCCAGTAGTATAGCAGTGGGAAACACCATATATTTT. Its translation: CASSIAVGNTIYF.

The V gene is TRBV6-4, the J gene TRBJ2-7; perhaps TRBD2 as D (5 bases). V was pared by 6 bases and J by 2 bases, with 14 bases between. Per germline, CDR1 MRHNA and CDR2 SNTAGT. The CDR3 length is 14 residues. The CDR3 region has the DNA TGTGCCAGCAGCCCCAATGGAGGCCCCTACGAGCAGTACTTC. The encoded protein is CASSPNGGPYEQYF.

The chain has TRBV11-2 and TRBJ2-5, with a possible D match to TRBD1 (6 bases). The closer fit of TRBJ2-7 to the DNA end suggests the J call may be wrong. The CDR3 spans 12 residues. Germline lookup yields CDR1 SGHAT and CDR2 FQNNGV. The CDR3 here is CASSLQGYEQYF. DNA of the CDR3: TGTGCCAGCAGCTTACAGGGGTACGAGCAGTACTTC.

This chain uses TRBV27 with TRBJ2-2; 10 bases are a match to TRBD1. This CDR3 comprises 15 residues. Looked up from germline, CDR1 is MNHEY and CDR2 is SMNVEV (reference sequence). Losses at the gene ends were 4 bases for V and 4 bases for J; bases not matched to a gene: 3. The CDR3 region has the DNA TGTGCCAGCAGTTCCCGGGACAGGGGCACCGGGGAGCTGTTTTTT. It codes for CASSSRDRGTGELFF.

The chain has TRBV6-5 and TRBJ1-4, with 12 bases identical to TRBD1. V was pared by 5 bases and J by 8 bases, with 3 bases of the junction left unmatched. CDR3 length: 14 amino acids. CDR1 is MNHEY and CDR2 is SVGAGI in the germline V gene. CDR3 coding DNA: TGTGCCAGCAGTAGGGACAGGGGGCAAGAAAAACTGTTTTTT. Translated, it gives CASSRDRGQEKLFF.

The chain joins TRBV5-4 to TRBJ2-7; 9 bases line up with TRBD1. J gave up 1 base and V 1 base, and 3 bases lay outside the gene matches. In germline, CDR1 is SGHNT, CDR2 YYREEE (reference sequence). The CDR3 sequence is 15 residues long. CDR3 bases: TGTGCCAGCAGCTTGCCCGGACAGGGGTCCTACGAGCAGTACTTC. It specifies CASSLPGQGSYEQYF.

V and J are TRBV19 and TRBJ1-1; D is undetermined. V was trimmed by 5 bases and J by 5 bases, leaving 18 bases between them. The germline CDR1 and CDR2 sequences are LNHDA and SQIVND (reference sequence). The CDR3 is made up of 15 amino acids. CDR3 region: CASSPPGGRATEAFF. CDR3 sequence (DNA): TGTGCCAGTAGTCCGCCGGGTGGGAGGGCTACTGAAGCTTTCTTT.

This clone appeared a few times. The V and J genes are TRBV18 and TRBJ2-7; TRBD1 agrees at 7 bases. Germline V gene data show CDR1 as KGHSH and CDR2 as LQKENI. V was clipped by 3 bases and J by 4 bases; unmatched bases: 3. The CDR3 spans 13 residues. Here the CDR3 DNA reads TGTGCCAGCTCACCTACAGGGGTGTACGAGCAGTACTTC. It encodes CASSPTGVYEQYF.